This T cell receptor beta chain appears in the sequencing data of a study of memory CD8 T cells in hepatitis C reinfection. Profiled with immunoSEQ multiplex PCR; TCRdb holds only in-frame clones, not every one. Here the sample spans around 45,000 clones, roughly 87% being singletons. There are 19 residues in the CDR3. V trimming: 2 bases; J trimming: 5 bases; junction bases outside the gene matches: 18. Germline-derived CDR1 and CDR2 are SGHAT and FQDESV (reference sequence). Described time point: late/post reinfection, 12 to 24 weeks after detection. No in vitro expansion preceded TCR sequencing of the sorted cells. In the case of this clone: The antigen remains undetermined.

Study-wide findings and caveats: Only 4 or 5 donors prevented definitive conclusions about public clonotypes.

This chain uses TRBV11-1 with TRBJ2-5; TRBD2 matches at 9 bases. Sequencing was carried out using naive CD8+ T cells sorted from blood. This receptor was taken from a man younger than 35 with hepatitis C virus infection. CDR3 sequence (DNA): TGTGCCAGCAGCTTAACGGTAGCGGGAGAACGGGGCCGGCGGGAGACCCAGTACTTC. Protein sequence: CASSLTVAGERGRRETQYF.